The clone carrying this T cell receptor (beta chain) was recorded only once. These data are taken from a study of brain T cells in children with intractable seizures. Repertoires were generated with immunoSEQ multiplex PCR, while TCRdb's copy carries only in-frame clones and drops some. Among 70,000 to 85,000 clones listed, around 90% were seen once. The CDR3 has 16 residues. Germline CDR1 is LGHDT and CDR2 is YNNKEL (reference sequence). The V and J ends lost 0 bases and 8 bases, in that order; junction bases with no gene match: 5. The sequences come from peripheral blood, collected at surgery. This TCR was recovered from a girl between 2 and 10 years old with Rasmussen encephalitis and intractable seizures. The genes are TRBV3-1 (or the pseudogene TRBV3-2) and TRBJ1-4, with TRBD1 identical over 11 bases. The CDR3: CASSQDRGTGGEKLFF. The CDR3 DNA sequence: TGTGCCAGCAGCCAAGATCGGGGGACAGGGGGGGAAAAACTGTTTTTT.